Presented here are 17 T cell receptor beta chains from one specimen sequenced in a study of T cells in Graves' hyperthyroidism and ophthalmopathy. TCR beta CDR3 sequences were amplified from RNA transcripts. An initial round of RT-PCR targeting the TCR CDR3 relied on the HTBI primer set. TCRdb reprocessed the multiplex PCR reads via MiXCR and lists one record per CDR3 protein. The data contain fewer than 450,000 distinct CDR3 sequences, approximately 14% of them singletons. The sample consisted of blood. The receptor set was obtained from a woman in her sixties or seventies with Graves' ophthalmopathy.

The chain carries TRBV12-3 or TRBV12-4 and TRBJ2-5; TRBD1 aligns across 8 bases. CDR3 size: 15 residues. The V segment lost 7 bases and the J segment 2 bases; nucleotides outside the gene matches: 9. The CDR3 bases are TGTGCCAGCACCCCGGGCAGGGGGCCTCAAGAGACCCAGTACTTC. Protein: CASTPGRGPQETQYF.

This clonotype was seen ten or more times. CDR3 nucleotide sequence: TGTGCCAGCAGCAAAGCGGGGGGACAGAGGGAGACCCAGTACTTC. Residues: CASSKAGGQRETQYF. V and J are TRBV7-9 and TRBJ2-5; 9 bases fit TRBD2. V lost 5 bases, J lost 5 bases, and 9 bases stayed unmatched. Germline V gene sequence: CDR1 SEHNR, CDR2 FQNEAQ (reference sequence). The CDR3 has 15 residues.

This clonotype was seen a handful of times. The CDR3 DNA sequence: TGCGCCAGCAGTGAAGGGCCGGAGCAGTACTTC. It yields the protein CASSEGPEQYF. This chain links TRBV10-2 with TRBJ2-7; D not certain. CDR1 is WSHSY, CDR2 SAAADI, per germline. The CDR3 sequence is 11 residues long. The V end lost 3 bases, the J end lost 7 bases, and 7 bases lay between the germline ends.

This clonotype was detected a few times. This is likely a read error, given that the CDR3 carries no conserved phenylalanine or tryptophan at its end. J is TRBJ1-1 and V is TRBV6-5; no definite D call. This CDR3 contains 13 residues. V dropped 2 bases and J dropped 1 base, with 5 bases sitting between them. The germline CDR1 and CDR2 sequences are MNHEY and SVGAGI. The CDR3 DNA follows: TGTGCCAGCAGTTACGGACCGAACACTGAAGCTTTCCTT. Amino acid sequence: CASSYGPNTEAFL.

This clonotype turned up a few times. V is TRBV30 and J is TRBJ2-3; perhaps TRBD1 as D (5 bases). The germline CDR1 and CDR2 sequences are GTSNPN and SVGIG (reference sequence). Deletions cut 3 bases from V and 1 base from J, with 11 bases between. The CDR3 length is 14 residues. CDR3 coding DNA: TGTGCCTGGAGGACAGTAGGGGGCACAGATACGCAGTATTTT. This codes for CAWRTVGGTDTQYF.

This clonotype was seen ten or more times. The CDR3 spells CASSLDLAYEQYF. The CDR3 coding sequence is TGCGCCAGCAGCTTGGACCTAGCCTACGAGCAGTACTTC. V and J are TRBV5-1 and TRBJ2-7, with no clear D. V lost 0 bases to trimming and J lost 2 bases, with 6 bases between them. The CDR3 loop spans 13 amino acids. Looked up from germline, CDR1 is SGHRS and CDR2 is YFSETQ.

The V and J genes are TRBV6-1 and TRBJ2-5, with D hard to call. The CDR3 contains 13 residues. Trimming removed 3 bases at V and 4 bases at J, with 9 bases between. CDR1 is MNHNS, CDR2 SASEGT, per germline. This CDR3 reads CASSDGWGETQYF. CDR3 DNA sequence: TGTGCCAGCAGTGATGGGTGGGGAGAGACCCAGTACTTC.

There are many counts of this clonotype. The chain employs TRBV20-1 and TRBJ2-3; D remains ambiguous. CDR1 DFQATT and CDR2 SNEGSKA come from the germline V gene (reference sequence). The CDR3 is 11 residues long. V was cut by 2 bases and J by 5 bases, with 5 bases left in between. CDR3 protein: CSARSGDTQYF. The CDR3 nucleotides are TGCAGTGCTAGAAGTGGAGATACGCAGTATTTT.

This clonotype was detected ten times or more. The V gene is TRBV20-1, the J gene TRBJ1-4; D call uncertain. Germline V gene data show CDR1 as DFQATT and CDR2 as SNEGSKA (reference sequence). The CDR3 is made up of 11 amino acids. V dropped 3 bases and J dropped 8 bases, with 7 bases sitting between them. The CDR3 DNA reads as TGCAGTGCTAGGATTAGGGAAAAACTGTTTTTT. The encoded protein is CSARIREKLFF.

The chain employs TRBV12-3 or TRBV12-4 and TRBJ2-4; no reliable D call. The CDR3 has 15 residues. The V end lost 2 bases, the J end lost 1 base, and 9 bases lay between the germline ends. The CDR3 region has the DNA TGTGCCAGCAGTTTATTGGTTGGGGCCAAAAACATTCAGTACTTC. Amino acids: CASSLLVGAKNIQYF.

The table lists this clonotype with many counts. The chain joins TRBV29-1 to TRBJ2-3; 8 positions agree with TRBD2. Trimming took 4 bases from V and 3 from J; bases not matched to a gene: 21. The CDR3 extends over 19 amino acids. Germline CDR1 reads SQVTM; CDR2 reads ANQGSEA. The CDR3 protein is CSVVGSQRAGGRLTDTQYF. The CDR3, as DNA: TGCAGCGTTGTTGGGTCACAGAGGGCCGGCGGGAGGCTGACAGATACGCAGTATTTT.

This clonotype was observed many times. V is TRBV20-1 and J is TRBJ2-1; 9 bases map to TRBD2. CDR3 size: 13 residues. Germline V gene data show CDR1 as DFQATT and CDR2 as SNEGSKA (reference sequence). With V trimmed by 6 bases and J by 9 bases, 9 bases remained unmatched. For the CDR3, the DNA is TGCAGTGCGAGTTGGGCGGGAGGGGTTGAGCAGTTCTTC. Encoded protein: CSASWAGGVEQFF.

The rearrangement uses TRBV12-3 or TRBV12-4 and TRBJ1-2; D is uncertain. Trimming shortened V by 1 base and J by 4 bases, and 10 bases separated the two germline ends. The CDR3 runs to 14 residues. CDR3 nucleotides: TGTGCCAGCAGTTTAGGAGCTAGTGTCTATGGCTACACCTTC. Translation gives CASSLGASVYGYTF.

The V gene is TRBV10-3, the J gene TRBJ2-7; 9 bases map to TRBD1. The CDR3 is made up of 13 amino acids. V shed 1 base, J shed 5 bases, and the junction held 0 bases outside the gene matches. Germline values: CDR1 ENHRY, CDR2 SYGVKD. CDR3 DNA: TGTGCCATCAGTGAGTGGGACAGGGACGAGCAGTACTTC. Protein: CAISEWDRDEQYF.

This clonotype was detected many times. This rearrangement joins TRBV2 to TRBJ2-2; 7 nucleotides match TRBD2. Germline V gives CDR1 SNHLY, CDR2 FYNNEI. J lost 3 bases, V lost 6 bases, and 4 bases had no gene match. The CDR3 consists of 14 residues. CDR3 in amino acids: CASRLGRDTGELFF. The CDR3 bases are TGTGCCAGCAGATTGGGGAGGGACACCGGGGAGCTGTTTTTT. The whole variable domain, filled in from reference TRBV2 and TRBJ2-2, reads EPEVTQTPSHQVTQMGQEVILRCVPISNHLYFYWYRQILGQKVEFLVSFYNNEISEKSEIFDDQFSVERPDGSNFTLKIRSTKLEDSAMYFCASRLGRDTGELFFGEGSRLTVL.

This clonotype was recorded at least ten times. J is TRBJ2-1 and V is TRBV9, with TRBD1 as a possible D gene (5 bases). Germline V gives CDR1 SGDLS, CDR2 YYNGEE. V was trimmed by 0 bases and J by 7 bases, leaving 14 bases between them. The CDR3 length is 15 residues. In DNA form, the CDR3 reads TGTGCCAGCAGCGTAGGAAACAGGCATGTGAATGAGCAGTTCTTC. Residues: CASSVGNRHVNEQFF.

This clonotype was seen ten or more times. This chain links TRBV5-1 with TRBJ2-1; 9 bases match TRBD1. The CDR3 is 18 residues long. Germline lookup yields CDR1 SGHRS and CDR2 YFSETQ. V shed 0 bases, J shed 2 bases, and the junction held 9 bases outside the gene matches. This chain's CDR3 is CASSLAGTGNPTYNEQFF. In DNA form, the CDR3 reads TGCGCCAGCAGCTTGGCCGGGACAGGGAACCCCACCTACAATGAGCAGTTCTTC.